These 19 T cell receptor beta chains were sequenced from one sample in a study of blood T cell repertoires in COVID-19. Generated by immunoSEQ multiplex PCR, the TCRdb table keeps only in-frame clones and is missing some. Of approximately 100,000 clones listed, around 90% are singletons. Sequenced: peripheral blood. These TCRs come from a human donor in a cohort sampled during active COVID-19.

This chain connects TRBV5-1 to TRBJ2-1, with D uncertain. Germline V gives CDR1 SGHRS, CDR2 YFSETQ. V dropped 0 bases and J dropped 2 bases, with 12 bases sitting between them. CDR3 size: 16 residues. The CDR3: CASSLVFRETYNEQFF. As DNA, the CDR3 is TGCGCCAGCAGCTTGGTGTTCCGCGAAACCTACAATGAGCAGTTCTTC.

This chain joins TRBV5-4 and TRBJ1-2; D is uncertain. The V end lost 1 base, the J end lost 4 bases, and 11 bases lay between the germline ends. Germline CDR1 reads SGHNT; CDR2 reads YYREEE (reference sequence). This CDR3 is 14 amino acids long. The CDR3 sequence: CASSLYGVGYGYTF. CDR3 sequence (DNA): TGTGCCAGCAGCTTGTACGGGGTTGGCTATGGCTACACCTTC.

The chain couples TRBV7-2 to TRBJ1-2; D gene unclear. This CDR3 has 15 amino acids. V was clipped by 5 bases and J by 4 bases, with 17 bases between them. The germline gives CDR1 SGHTA, CDR2 FQGNSA. The CDR3 spells CASSSGWQALYGYTF. The CDR3 region has the DNA TGTGCCAGCAGCAGCGGGTGGCAGGCCCTCTATGGCTACACCTTC.

The chain uses TRBV3-1 (or the pseudogene TRBV3-2) and TRBJ2-2, with 8 bases identical to TRBD1. Trimming cost V 4 bases and J 8 bases; bases outside gene matches: 12. Germline CDR1 reads LGHDT; CDR2 reads YNNKEL (reference sequence). The CDR3 totals 16 residues. The CDR3: CASSPWDRTTGGELFF. The CDR3 coding sequence is TGTGCCAGCAGCCCCTGGGACAGGACCACAGGAGGGGAGCTGTTTTTT.

The genes are TRBV5-4 and TRBJ1-3; the D is unclear. In germline, CDR1 is SGHNT, CDR2 YYREEE (reference sequence). The CDR3 length is 16 residues. V was shortened by 2 bases and J by 4 bases, with 16 bases between the two germline ends. CDR3 amino acids: CASSLAGALGGNTIYF. The CDR3 region has the DNA TGTGCCAGCAGCTTAGCGGGTGCGCTAGGAGGAAACACCATATATTTT. Together with reference TRBV5-4 and TRBJ1-3, the CDR3 gives the full variable domain: ETGVTQSPTHLIKTRGQQVTLRCSSQSGHNTVSWYQQALGQGPQFIFQYYREEENGRGNFPPRFSGLQFPNYSSELNVNALELDDSALYLCASSLAGALGGNTIYFGEGSWLTVV.

The chain uses TRBV6-2 or TRBV6-3 and TRBJ2-3; tentatively, D is TRBD2 (6 bases). V dropped 6 bases and J dropped 0 bases, with 13 bases sitting between them. Per the germline V gene, CDR1 is MNHEY and CDR2 is SVGEGT. This CDR3 has 15 amino acids. In DNA form, the CDR3 reads TGTGCCAGCAGCGCCCGACGGGGGAGCACAGATACGCAGTATTTT. Amino acid sequence: CASSARRGSTDTQYF.

This clone has just a few counts. The chain combines TRBV3-1 (or the pseudogene TRBV3-2) with TRBJ1-1; possible D gene TRBD1, 6 bases. Germline V CDR1 and CDR2: LGHDT, YNNKEL (reference sequence). The CDR3 has 13 amino acids. Trimming pared 4 bases from V and 1 base from J, leaving 7 bases between. In DNA, the CDR3 is TGTGCCAGCAGCCTGACAGGGAACACTGAAGCTTTCTTT. Its translation: CASSLTGNTEAFF.

The V and J genes are TRBV19 and TRBJ1-5, with D possibly being TRBD1 (5 bases). Trimming left V 2 bases short and J 5 bases short, with 13 bases between. This CDR3 has 15 residues. Germline CDR1 reads LNHDA; CDR2 reads SQIVND (reference sequence). DNA of the CDR3: TGTGCCAGTAGTATAAGGCCCCAAGGGGATCAGCCCCAGCATTTT. Translation: CASSIRPQGDQPQHF.

CDR3 sequence: CASTIQGPYGYTF. Written as DNA, the CDR3 is TGTGCCAGTACGATACAGGGTCCCTATGGCTACACCTTC. The rearrangement uses TRBV19 and TRBJ1-2; a weak D match, TRBD1 (6 bases). V dropped 7 bases and J dropped 4 bases, with 13 bases sitting between them. The CDR3 is made up of 13 amino acids. Germline V lookup: CDR1 LNHDA, CDR2 SQIVND (reference sequence).

For the CDR3, the DNA is TGTGCCAGCAGCCCCCATAGGGGGACAGATACGCAGTATTTT. It encodes CASSPHRGTDTQYF. The chain employs TRBV11-2 and TRBJ2-3; the D gene is possibly TRBD1 (6 bases). The CDR3 runs to 14 residues. The germline gives CDR1 SGHAT, CDR2 FQNNGV. V shed 5 bases and J shed 3 bases, with 12 bases lying between them. The entire variable domain, with the rest obtained from reference TRBV11-2 and TRBJ2-3, is as follows: EAGVAQSPRYKIIEKRQSVAFWCNPISGHATLYWYQQILGQGPKLLIQFQNNGVVDDSQLPKDRFSAERLKGVDSTLKIQPAKLEDSAVYLCASSPHRGTDTQYFGPGTRLTVL.

This chain joins TRBV28 and TRBJ2-3; TRBD2 matches at 8 bases. The V gene's germline CDR1 is MDHEN and CDR2 SYDVKM. The CDR3 consists of 15 residues. V lost 9 bases, J lost 2 bases, and 10 bases stayed unmatched. As DNA, the CDR3 is TGTGCCAGTAAGGCTGGGACTAGGTTCACAGATACGCAGTATTTT. Protein product: CASKAGTRFTDTQYF.

This chain connects TRBV7-2 to TRBJ2-5, with no clear D. Germline CDR1 reads SGHTA; CDR2 reads FQGNSA. V lost 5 bases, J lost 5 bases, and 18 bases lay in between. The CDR3 loop spans 15 amino acids. CDR3: CASSRHLSMRETQYF. The CDR3, as DNA: TGTGCCAGCAGCCGGCACTTATCCATGAGGGAGACCCAGTACTTC.

V usage is TRBV28 and J usage is TRBJ2-7; perhaps TRBD1 as D (5 bases). Germline V gene data show CDR1 as MDHEN and CDR2 as SYDVKM. The V and J ends lost 3 bases and 2 bases respectively, with 17 bases between them. The CDR3 covers 16 residues. CDR3 sequence reads: CASSLKVQGLPYEQYF. The CDR3 coding sequence is TGTGCCAGCAGTTTGAAGGTCCAGGGTCTTCCCTACGAGCAGTACTTC.

The chain carries TRBV10-3 and TRBJ1-5, with TRBD1 as a possible D gene (6 bases). This CDR3 has 14 residues. Between the trimmed V and J ends, which lost 0 bases and 7 bases, there was a span of 10 bases. CDR1 and CDR2 (germline): ENHRY, SYGVKD. The CDR3 nucleotides read TGTGCCATCAGTGAGTCGACAGGCGGGCAGCCCCAGCATTTT. This translates into CAISESTGGQPQHF.

The chain has TRBV4-1 and TRBJ1-2, with TRBD1 identical over 7 bases. The germline gives CDR1 MGHRA, CDR2 YSYEKL. The V and J ends lost 6 bases and 2 bases, in that order; junction bases with no gene match: 12. This CDR3 contains 16 residues. CDR3 sequence (DNA): TGCGCCAGCAGTCCCGAGGGGGCGAGGAACAACTATGGCTACACCTTC. It translates to CASSPEGARNNYGYTF.

The chain employs TRBV14 and TRBJ2-3, with D perhaps matching TRBD2 (6 bases). V gave up 2 bases and J gave up 0 bases, with 12 bases separating them. This CDR3 has 16 residues. In germline, CDR1 is SGHDN, CDR2 FVKESK. The CDR3 DNA reads as TGTGCCAGCAGCCAACACATAGCGGCTAGCACAGATACGCAGTATTTT. This translates into CASSQHIAASTDTQYF.

This chain connects TRBV7-9 to TRBJ2-1, with a weak D call TRBD2 (7 bases). The CDR3 has 16 residues. Germline V gene data show CDR1 as SEHNR and CDR2 as FQNEAQ (reference sequence). Trimming cost V 5 bases and J 6 bases, with 20 bases left between them. The CDR3 here is CASSIAGAPGGNEQFF. CDR3 sequence (DNA): TGTGCCAGCAGCATCGCGGGGGCCCCGGGGGGCAATGAGCAGTTCTTC.

The chain carries TRBV7-9 and TRBJ2-1; 7 nucleotides line up with TRBD1. Germline loops: CDR1 SEHNR, CDR2 FQNEAQ (reference sequence). V dropped 5 bases and J dropped 9; count of bases not matched to a gene: 4. The CDR3 sequence is 12 residues long. CDR3 loop: CASSRDSGEQFF. For the CDR3, the DNA is TGTGCCAGCAGCCGGGACAGTGGTGAGCAGTTCTTC.

This chain joins TRBV24-1 and TRBJ2-1; possible D gene TRBD2, 6 bases. V shed 1 base and J shed 6 bases, with 15 bases lying between them. CDR1 and CDR2 from the germline V gene are KGHDR and SFDVKD. The CDR3 has 16 amino acids. CDR3 sequence: CATSDLVGGLGNEQFF. CDR3 sequence (DNA): TGTGCCACCAGTGATTTAGTCGGGGGTTTAGGCAATGAGCAGTTCTTC.